This T cell receptor (beta chain) is drawn from a study of cytomegalovirus exposure and HLA in healthy donors. The overall study: Out of 150 million to 200 million T cells, an earlier analysis found some 110 million unique TCR beta sequences in total.

The CDR3 runs 16 residues. V gave up 0 bases and J gave up 5 bases; unmatched junction bases: 6. Looked up from germline, CDR1 is LGHNA and CDR2 is YNFKEQ. A few counts support this clone. Antigen: not known. 60 Vbeta and 13 Jbeta primers were used in PCR. Sequencing used immunoSEQ multiplex PCR; TCRdb keeps in-frame clones, though not all of them. The sample has some 200,000 clones, 80% to 85% seen once; the top ten hold less than 0.85%. Notes on the study in general: In a later analysis, CMV-associated beta chains were mostly HLA-associated, it appeared.

The sequenced material came from PBMCs. The chain uses TRBV4-2 and TRBJ2-1, with 8 bases identical to TRBD2. The sequence derives from a young woman in good health and CMV-seronegative. Written as DNA, the CDR3 is TGTGCCAGCAGCCAAGATCCGGGACTAGGTCACAATGAGCAGTTCTTC. It is translated as CASSQDPGLGHNEQFF.